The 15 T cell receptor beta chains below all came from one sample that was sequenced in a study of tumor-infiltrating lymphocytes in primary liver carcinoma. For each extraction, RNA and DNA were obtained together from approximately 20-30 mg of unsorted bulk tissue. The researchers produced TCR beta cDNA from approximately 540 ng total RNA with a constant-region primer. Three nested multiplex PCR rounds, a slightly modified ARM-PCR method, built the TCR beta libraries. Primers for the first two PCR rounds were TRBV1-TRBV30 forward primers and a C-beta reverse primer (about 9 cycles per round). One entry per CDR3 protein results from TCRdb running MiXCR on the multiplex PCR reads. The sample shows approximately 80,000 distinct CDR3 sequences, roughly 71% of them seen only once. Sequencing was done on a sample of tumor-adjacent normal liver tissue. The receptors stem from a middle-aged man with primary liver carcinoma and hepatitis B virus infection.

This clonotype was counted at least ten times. The CDR3 coding sequence is TGTGCCAGCAGCCATGTCAGGGTCGGCGAGCAGTTCTTC. This encodes CASSHVRVGEQFF. This chain uses TRBV4-2 with TRBJ2-1, with a tentative D call TRBD1 (5 bases). CDR1 LGHNA and CDR2 YNFKEQ come from the germline V gene. The CDR3 sequence is 13 residues long. V lost 3 bases, J lost 10 bases, and 13 bases lay in between.

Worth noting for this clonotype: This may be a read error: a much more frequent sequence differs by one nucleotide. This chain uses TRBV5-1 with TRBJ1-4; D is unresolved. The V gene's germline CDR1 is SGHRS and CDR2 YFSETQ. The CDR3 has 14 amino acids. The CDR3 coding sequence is TGCGCCAGCAGCTGGAGGAGAGCAAATGAAAAACTGCTTTTT. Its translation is CASSWRRANEKLLF.

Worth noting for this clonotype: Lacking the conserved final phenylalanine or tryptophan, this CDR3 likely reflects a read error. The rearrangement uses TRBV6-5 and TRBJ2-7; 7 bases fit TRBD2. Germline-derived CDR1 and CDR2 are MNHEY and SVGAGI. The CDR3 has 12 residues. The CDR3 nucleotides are TGTGTCAGCGGGGTAGGGAGCTCCGAGCAGTACTCC. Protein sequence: CVSGVGSSEQYS.

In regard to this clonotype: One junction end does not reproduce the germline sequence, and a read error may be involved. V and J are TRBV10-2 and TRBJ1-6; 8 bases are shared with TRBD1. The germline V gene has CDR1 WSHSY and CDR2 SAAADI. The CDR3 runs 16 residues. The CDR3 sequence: CASSEGQGVYNSLLHF. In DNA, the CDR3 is TGCGCCAGCAGTGAGGGACAGGGTGTCTATAATTCACTCCTCCACTTT.

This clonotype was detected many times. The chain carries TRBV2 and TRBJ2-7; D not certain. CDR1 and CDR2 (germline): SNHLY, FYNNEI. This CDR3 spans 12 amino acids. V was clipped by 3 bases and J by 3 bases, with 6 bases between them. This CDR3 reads CASSDADYEQYF. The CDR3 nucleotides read TGTGCCAGCAGTGATGCAGACTACGAGCAGTACTTC.

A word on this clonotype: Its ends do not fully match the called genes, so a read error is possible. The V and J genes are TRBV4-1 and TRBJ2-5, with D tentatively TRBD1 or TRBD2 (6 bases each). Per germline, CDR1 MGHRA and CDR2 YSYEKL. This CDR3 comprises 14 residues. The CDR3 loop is CASSWGDTQEAQYF. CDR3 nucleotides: TGCGCCAGCAGCTGGGGGGACACCCAAGAGGCCCAATACTTC.

CDR3 coding DNA: TGTGCCAGCTGCGGGACAGGGACCCTCAATGTCCTGACTTTC. This encodes CASCGTGTLNVLTF. The V and J genes are TRBV6-6 and TRBJ2-6; 9 nucleotides align to TRBD1. Germline V lookup: CDR1 MNHNY, CDR2 SVGAGI (reference sequence). The CDR3 spans 14 residues. Trimming took 8 bases from V and 13 from J; bases not matched to a gene: 12.

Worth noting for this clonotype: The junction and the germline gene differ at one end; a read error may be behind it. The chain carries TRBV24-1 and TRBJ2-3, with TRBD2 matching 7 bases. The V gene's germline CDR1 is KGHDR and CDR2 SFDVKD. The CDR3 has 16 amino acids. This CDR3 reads CATSGRGMTSTDTQYF. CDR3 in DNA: TGTGCCACCAGTGGGAGGGGAATGACTAGCACTGATACGCAGTATTTT.

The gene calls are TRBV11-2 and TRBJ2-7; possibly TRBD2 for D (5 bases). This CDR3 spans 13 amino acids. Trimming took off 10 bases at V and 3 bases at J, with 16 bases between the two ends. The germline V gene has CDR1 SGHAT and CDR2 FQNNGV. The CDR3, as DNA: TGTGCCATCAACTTAGCGACGGTCTACGAGCAGTACTTC. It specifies CAINLATVYEQYF.

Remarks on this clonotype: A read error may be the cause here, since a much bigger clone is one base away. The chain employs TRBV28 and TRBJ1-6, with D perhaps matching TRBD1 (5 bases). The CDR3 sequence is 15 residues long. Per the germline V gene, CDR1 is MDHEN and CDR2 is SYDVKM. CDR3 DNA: TGTACCAGCAGCACCCCTCAGGGTAATACTTCACCCCTCCACTTT. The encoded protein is CTSSTPQGNTSPLHF.

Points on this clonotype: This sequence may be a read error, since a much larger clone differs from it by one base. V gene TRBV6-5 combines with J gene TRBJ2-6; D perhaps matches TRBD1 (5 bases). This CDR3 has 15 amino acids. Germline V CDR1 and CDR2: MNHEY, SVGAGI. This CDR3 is CASSQRGPGANALTF. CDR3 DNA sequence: TGTGCCAGCAGTCAAAGGGGCCCTGGGGCCAACGCCCTGACTTTC.

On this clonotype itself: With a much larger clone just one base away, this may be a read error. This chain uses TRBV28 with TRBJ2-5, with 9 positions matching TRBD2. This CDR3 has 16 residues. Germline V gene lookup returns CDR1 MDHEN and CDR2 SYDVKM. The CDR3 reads CASSGEREENHETQYF. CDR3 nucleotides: TGTGCCAGCAGTGGCGAGCGGGAGGAGAACCATGAGACCCAGTACTTC.

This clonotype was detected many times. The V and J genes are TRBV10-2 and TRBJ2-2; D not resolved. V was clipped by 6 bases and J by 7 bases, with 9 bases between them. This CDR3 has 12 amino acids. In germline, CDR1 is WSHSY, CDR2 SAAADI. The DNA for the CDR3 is TGCGCCAGCAGGGTATTCAGCGGGGAGCTGTTTTTT. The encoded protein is CASRVFSGELFF.

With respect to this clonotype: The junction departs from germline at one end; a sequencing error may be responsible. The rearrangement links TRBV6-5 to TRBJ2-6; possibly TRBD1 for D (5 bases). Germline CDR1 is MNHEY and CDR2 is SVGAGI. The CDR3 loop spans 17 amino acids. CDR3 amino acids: CANSYSQGLYGANVLTF. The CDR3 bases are TGTGCCAACAGTTACTCTCAGGGTTTATATGGGGCCAACGTCCTGACTTTC.

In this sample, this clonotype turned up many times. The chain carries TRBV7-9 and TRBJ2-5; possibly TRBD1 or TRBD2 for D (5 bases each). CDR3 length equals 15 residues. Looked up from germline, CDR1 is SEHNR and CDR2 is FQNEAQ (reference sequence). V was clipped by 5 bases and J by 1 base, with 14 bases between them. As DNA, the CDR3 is TGTGCCAGCAGCCAATTAGGGGAGTTCCAAGAGACCCAGTACTTC. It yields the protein CASSQLGEFQETQYF.